The clone carrying this T cell receptor beta chain has only a few counts. Its antigen is undetermined. Germline values: CDR1 SNHLY, CDR2 FYNNEI. V shed 1 base and J shed 4 bases, with 12 bases lying between them. The CDR3 is 15 residues long. The entry originates in a study of T cell repertoires in cytomegalovirus infection. Overall study: The authors used CMV epitopes that were HLA-C-restricted (recently identified) and HLA-B-restricted (well studied). Public TCR beta signature analysis indicated the presence of both CMV infection and matching HLA type.

Study results and caveats: Dominating the ex vivo response were TCR beta clonotypes that were CMV-specific and HLA-C-restricted. Summed frequency of public TCR beta families distinguished CMV carriers with the relevant HLA.

TCRdb re-derived calls from the reads in MiXCR, one entry per CDR3 protein. The sample holds 650,000 to 850,000 distinct CDR3 sequences, about 29% seen once. This receptor was obtained from a human donor in good health (CMV status not recorded). Some clones in this sample may be carry-over from other donors' samples. The sample here was cultured CD8+ T cells from PBMCs, taken from culture after CMV antigen stimulation. This chain joins TRBV2 and TRBJ2-3, with D perhaps matching TRBD2 (5 bases). CDR3 in amino acids: CASSEGGFSADTQYF. CDR3 in DNA: TGTGCCAGCAGTGAAGGAGGGTTTTCGGCAGATACGCAGTATTTT.